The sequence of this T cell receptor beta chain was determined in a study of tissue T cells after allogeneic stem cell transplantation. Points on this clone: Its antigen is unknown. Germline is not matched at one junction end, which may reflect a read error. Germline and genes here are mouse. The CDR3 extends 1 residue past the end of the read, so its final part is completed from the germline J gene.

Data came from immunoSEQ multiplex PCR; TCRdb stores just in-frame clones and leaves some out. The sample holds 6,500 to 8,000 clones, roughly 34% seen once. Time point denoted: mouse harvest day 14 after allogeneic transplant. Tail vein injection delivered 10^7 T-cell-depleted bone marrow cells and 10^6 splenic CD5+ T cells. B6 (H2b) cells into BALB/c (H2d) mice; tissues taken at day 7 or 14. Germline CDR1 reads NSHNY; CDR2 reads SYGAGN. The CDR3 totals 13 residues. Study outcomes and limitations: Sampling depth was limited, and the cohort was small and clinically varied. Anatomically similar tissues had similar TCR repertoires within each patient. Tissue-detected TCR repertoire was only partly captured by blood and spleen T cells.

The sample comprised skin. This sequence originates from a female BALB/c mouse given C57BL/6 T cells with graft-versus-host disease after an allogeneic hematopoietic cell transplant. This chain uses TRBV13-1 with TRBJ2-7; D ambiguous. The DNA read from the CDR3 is TGTGCCAGCGGTGAAAAATTTTCCTATGAACAGTAC. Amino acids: CASGEKFSYEQY. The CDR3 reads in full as CASGEKFSYEQYF.